The 20 T cell receptor beta chains below all came from one sample that was sequenced in a study of T-cell reconstitution after alpha-beta-depleted transplantation in children. The library targeted TCRbeta and was prepared with unique molecular identifiers. From the PCR reads, TCRdb called clonotypes with MiXCR, one entry per CDR3 protein. The sample comprises about 440,000 distinct CDR3 sequences, roughly two fifths of which are singletons, and under 30% rests with the top ten. Material: PBMCs, obtained before TCRalphabeta/CD19-depleted stem cell transplant. These receptors originate from a girl aged 2-10 years with aplastic anemia, due to receive a stem cell transplant.

This clonotype was counted between two and nine times. J is TRBJ1-4 and V is TRBV4-1; 10 bases map to TRBD1. This CDR3 contains 18 residues. The J segment lost 4 bases and the V segment lost 3 bases, leaving 11 bases of the junction unmatched. Germline CDR1 MGHRA, CDR2 YSYEKL. In DNA, the CDR3 is TGCGCCAGCAGCCAGCCAGACAGGGGGCACGAGGGTAATGAAAAACTGTTTTTT. Protein product: CASSQPDRGHEGNEKLFF.

V and J are TRBV28 and TRBJ1-5; 10 bases match TRBD1. Germline loops: CDR1 MDHEN, CDR2 SYDVKM. There are 15 residues in the CDR3. Trimming cost V 4 bases and J 5 bases; bases outside gene matches: 5. CDR3 sequence: CASSSGTGDYQPQHF. As DNA, the CDR3 is TGTGCCAGCAGTTCTGGGACAGGGGATTATCAGCCCCAGCATTTT.

This clonotype was detected many times. The chain joins TRBV6-6 to TRBJ2-3, with D maybe TRBD1 (5 bases). Per the germline V gene, CDR1 is MNHNY and CDR2 is SVGAGI (reference sequence). This CDR3 is 14 amino acids long. V was pared by 5 bases and J by 6 bases, with 15 bases between. For the CDR3, the DNA is TGTGCCAGCAGTCTCGCCGGACATGGGGATACGCAGTATTTT. It translates to CASSLAGHGDTQYF.

This clonotype was counted only a few times. The V call is TRBV29-1, the J call TRBJ1-2, with TRBD1 identical over 11 bases. This CDR3 region has 14 residues. In germline, CDR1 is SQVTM, CDR2 ANQGSEA. Trimming took 7 bases from V and 3 from J; bases not matched to a gene: 7. CDR3 residues: CSAVDRGLDYGYTF. The CDR3 DNA reads TGCAGCGCCGTGGACAGGGGGCTTGACTATGGCTACACCTTC.

The chain's CDR3 is CASRGADNEKLFF. In DNA, the CDR3 is TGTGCCAGTAGGGGGGCAGATAATGAAAAACTGTTTTTT. J is TRBJ1-4 and V is TRBV19; D perhaps matches TRBD1 (6 bases). Germline CDR1 and CDR2: LNHDA and SQIVND (reference sequence). This CDR3 has 13 amino acids. With 6 bases removed from V and 4 bases from J, the gap between germline ends came to 9 bases. The variable domain in full, completed from reference TRBV19 and TRBJ1-4, reads DGGITQSPKYLFRKEGQNVTLSCEQNLNHDAMYWYRQDPGQGLRLIYYSQIVNDFQKGDIAEGYSVSREKKESFPLTVTSAQKNPTAFYLCASRGADNEKLFFGSGTQLSVL.

V gene TRBV6-2 or TRBV6-3 combines with J gene TRBJ1-1; tentative D call: TRBD1 (5 bases). The V gene's germline CDR1 is MNHEY and CDR2 SVGEGT. V gave up 6 bases and J gave up 2 bases, with 13 bases separating them. The length of the CDR3 is 14 residues. The CDR3 DNA reads TGTGCCAGCAGCGGGACCTCGAAAAACACTGAAGCTTTCTTT. It is translated as CASSGTSKNTEAFF.

This clonotype was found many times. The J gene is TRBJ2-1, the V gene TRBV12-3 or TRBV12-4, with 7 positions matching TRBD2. This CDR3 is built from 16 residues. Trimming removed 4 bases from V and 0 bases from J; junction bases left unmatched: 6. The CDR3: CASSSAGESSYNEQFF. Here the CDR3 DNA reads TGTGCCAGCAGTTCCGCGGGAGAGAGCTCCTACAATGAGCAGTTCTTC.

In this sample, this clonotype turned up a few times. This rearrangement joins TRBV27 to TRBJ2-1, with D unclear. This CDR3 comprises 12 residues. From germline, CDR1 is MNHEY and CDR2 SMNVEV (reference sequence). V shed 4 bases and J shed 2 bases, with 3 bases lying between them. DNA of the CDR3: TGTGCCAGCAGTTCCGCCTACAATGAGCAGTTCTTC. It translates to CASSSAYNEQFF.

Ten or more counts support this clonotype. The gene calls are TRBV28 and TRBJ2-7; D might be TRBD1 or TRBD2, each matching 5 bases. Trimming removed 3 bases from V and 2 bases from J, with 11 bases in between. Germline V gene sequence: CDR1 MDHEN, CDR2 SYDVKM. The CDR3 has 14 residues. As DNA, the CDR3 is TGTGCCAGCAGTTTCCCCGGGACCGCCTACGAGCAGTACTTC. Protein product: CASSFPGTAYEQYF.

This clonotype has ten or more counts. The genes are TRBV27 and TRBJ2-3; D is perhaps TRBD1 (5 bases). The CDR3 length is 15 residues. V lost 0 bases, J lost 3 bases, and 10 bases lay in between. Per germline, CDR1 MNHEY and CDR2 SMNVEV (reference sequence). CDR3 protein: CASSLSEAGTDTQYF. As DNA, the CDR3 is TGTGCCAGCAGTTTATCAGAAGCAGGGACAGATACGCAGTATTTT.

This clonotype was recorded many times. The chain joins TRBV24-1 to TRBJ2-1, with D unclear. The CDR3 totals 11 residues. V was trimmed by 5 bases and J by 5 bases, leaving 3 bases between them. Germline CDR1 KGHDR, CDR2 SFDVKD. CDR3 bases: TGTGCCACCAGTGGGCACAATGAGCAGTTCTTC. It specifies CATSGHNEQFF.

This clonotype has ten or more counts. The V call is TRBV27, the J call TRBJ2-7; D tentatively reads TRBD1 or TRBD2 (5 bases each). CDR1 and CDR2 (germline): MNHEY, SMNVEV (reference sequence). The V gene lost 3 bases and the J gene lost 6 bases, with 12 bases spanning the gap. CDR3 length: 13 residues. For the CDR3, the DNA is TGTGCCAGCAGTTTTACACGAGGGGTCGAGCAGTACTTC. Translating it yields CASSFTRGVEQYF.

The chain employs TRBV19 and TRBJ2-7; 8 bases are shared with TRBD1. V lost 6 bases, J lost 3 bases, and 7 bases stayed unmatched. This CDR3 is built from 14 residues. Germline loops: CDR1 LNHDA, CDR2 SQIVND (reference sequence). CDR3 DNA: TGTGCCAGTAGCGTCGGGACAGGAGGCTACGAGCAGTACTTC. This codes for CASSVGTGGYEQYF.

This clonotype was observed at least ten times. The chain combines TRBV11-2 with TRBJ2-2; 10 bases agree with TRBD1. Germline V lookup: CDR1 SGHAT, CDR2 FQNNGV. CDR3 size: 15 residues. The ends lost 4 bases at V and 5 bases at J; junction bases unmatched: 4. The CDR3, as DNA: TGTGCCAGCAGCTCACCGGGACAGGGGACCGGGGAGCTGTTTTTT. It specifies CASSSPGQGTGELFF. Supplemented by reference TRBV11-2 and TRBJ2-2, the full variable domain reads EAGVAQSPRYKIIEKRQSVAFWCNPISGHATLYWYQQILGQGPKLLIQFQNNGVVDDSQLPKDRFSAERLKGVDSTLKIQPAKLEDSAVYLCASSSPGQGTGELFFGEGSRLTVL.

This clonotype occurred many times. The chain recombines TRBV20-1 with TRBJ2-5, with 7 positions matching TRBD2. Per germline, CDR1 DFQATT and CDR2 SNEGSKA (reference sequence). The CDR3 runs to 16 residues. The ends lost 3 bases at V and 4 bases at J; junction bases unmatched: 14. This CDR3 reads CSASGGSGLMRETQYF. Written as DNA, the CDR3 is TGCAGTGCTAGTGGTGGTAGCGGGTTGATGAGAGAGACCCAGTACTTC.

V usage is TRBV20-1 and J usage is TRBJ2-5; 7 bases align to TRBD2. V lost 0 bases and J lost 4; bases outside the gene matches: 11. Per germline, CDR1 DFQATT and CDR2 SNEGSKA (reference sequence). This CDR3 is built from 16 residues. The CDR3 DNA sequence: TGCAGTGCTAGAGATTTAACTAGCGCCCGGATAGAGACCCAGTACTTC. It is translated as CSARDLTSARIETQYF.

This clonotype has only a few counts. The rearrangement joins TRBV20-1 to TRBJ2-3; TRBD2 is a possible D gene (6 bases). The CDR3 contains 16 residues. The V end was cut by 0 bases, the J end by 7 bases, with 20 bases between. CDR1 and CDR2 from the germline V gene are DFQATT and SNEGSKA (reference sequence). The CDR3 DNA is TGCAGTGCTAGAGATCAAAACGGGAGCTCATTATATACGCAGTATTTT. Translating it yields CSARDQNGSSLYTQYF.

This clonotype was counted between two and nine times. The CDR3 reads CASSPEPRGLRNEQFF. DNA of the CDR3: TGTGCCAGCAGCCCCGAACCAAGGGGGCTGAGGAATGAGCAGTTCTTC. The chain couples TRBV5-4 to TRBJ2-1, with 7 bases that match TRBD1. Germline lookup yields CDR1 SGHNT and CDR2 YYREEE (reference sequence). Trimming took 4 bases from V and 7 from J; bases not matched to a gene: 14. There are 16 residues in the CDR3. Drawing the rest from reference TRBV5-4 and TRBJ2-1, the complete variable domain is ETGVTQSPTHLIKTRGQQVTLRCSSQSGHNTVSWYQQALGQGPQFIFQYYREEENGRGNFPPRFSGLQFPNYSSELNVNALELDDSALYLCASSPEPRGLRNEQFFGPGTRLTVL.

The chain is built from TRBV7-9 and TRBJ2-3; D remains ambiguous. This CDR3 spans 13 amino acids. Germline CDR1 SEHNR, CDR2 FQNEAQ (reference sequence). V was shortened by 7 bases and J by 4 bases, with 12 bases between the two germline ends. The CDR3 sequence is CASTTVGADTQYF. The DNA of the CDR3 is TGTGCCAGCACCACCGTAGGAGCAGATACGCAGTATTTT.

This clonotype occurred a few times. The V gene is TRBV5-6, the J gene TRBJ2-3; 8 nucleotides match TRBD2. The CDR3 extends over 15 amino acids. Germline V gene sequence: CDR1 SGHDT, CDR2 YYEEEE. After removal of 3 bases from V and 3 bases from J, the junction contained 6 bases not matched to a gene. The CDR3 is CASSYRTSSTDTQYF. DNA of the CDR3: TGTGCCAGCAGCTACCGGACTAGCTCGACAGATACGCAGTATTTT.